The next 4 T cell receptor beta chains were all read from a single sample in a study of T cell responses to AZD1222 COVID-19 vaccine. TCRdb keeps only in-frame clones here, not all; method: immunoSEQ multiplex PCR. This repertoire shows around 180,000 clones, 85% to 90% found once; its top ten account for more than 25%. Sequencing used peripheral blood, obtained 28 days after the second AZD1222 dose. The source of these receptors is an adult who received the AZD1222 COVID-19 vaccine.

CDR3 region: CASSHRTGKLETQYF. The CDR3 region has the DNA TGTGCCAGCAGTCACCGGACAGGGAAACTAGAGACCCAGTACTTC. The chain combines TRBV27 with TRBJ2-5; the match to TRBD1 covers 8 bases. Germline loops: CDR1 MNHEY, CDR2 SMNVEV (reference sequence). This CDR3 is built from 15 residues. J was trimmed by 4 bases and V by 5 bases; bases with no gene match: 9.

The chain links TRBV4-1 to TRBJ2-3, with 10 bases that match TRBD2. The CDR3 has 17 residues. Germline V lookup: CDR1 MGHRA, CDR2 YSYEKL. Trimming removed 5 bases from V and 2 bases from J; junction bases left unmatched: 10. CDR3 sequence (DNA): TGCGCCAGCAGCACCGCTTACCTAGCGGGGGACACAGATACGCAGTATTTT. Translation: CASSTAYLAGDTDTQYF.

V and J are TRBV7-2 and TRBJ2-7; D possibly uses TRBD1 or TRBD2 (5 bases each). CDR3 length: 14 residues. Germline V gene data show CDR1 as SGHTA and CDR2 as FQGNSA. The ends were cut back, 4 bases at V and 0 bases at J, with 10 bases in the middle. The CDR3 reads CASSSWDGSYEQYF. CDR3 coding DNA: TGTGCCAGCAGCTCCTGGGACGGCTCCTACGAGCAGTACTTC.

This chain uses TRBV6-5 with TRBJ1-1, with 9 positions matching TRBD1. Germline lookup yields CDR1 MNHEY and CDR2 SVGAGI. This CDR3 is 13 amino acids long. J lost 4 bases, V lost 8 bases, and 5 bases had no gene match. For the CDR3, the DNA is TGTGCCAGCGGGACAGGGAGCGGCACTGAAGCTTTCTTT. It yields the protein CASGTGSGTEAFF.